This section outlines one TCR beta chain sequence together with its context. Other DNA sequences in this sample translate to the same CDR3. This specimen comes from a study of shared clonotypes between healthy human individuals. Study background: The donor group consisted of two women and a few men, aged 18 to 49.

At the deep level, the assay was run. Unsorted PBMC DNA sequencing spanned ten immunoSEQ deep assay plates. Only in-frame clones appear in the TCRdb table, and some are missing; sequencing was by immunoSEQ multiplex PCR. The sample gives a few hundred thousand clones, 70% to 80% of which show up once; around 12% is in the top ten. The V gene's germline CDR1 is GTSNPN and CDR2 SVGIG (reference sequence). V lost 0 bases, J lost 1 base, and 6 bases lay in between. CDR3 size: 13 residues. The sequence was obtained from a woman between 35 and 50 years old in good health. Some clones in this sample may be carry-over from other donors' samples. V gene TRBV30 combines with J gene TRBJ1-1; D unresolved. The sequencing sample was made of PBMCs. The CDR3 protein is CAWSVLGNTEAFF. DNA for the CDR3: TGTGCCTGGAGTGTACTGGGGAACACTGAAGCTTTCTTT.